This TCR beta chain appears in the sequencing data of a study of shared clonotypes between healthy human individuals. The study's findings and limits: Sequencing depth was a factor that was expected to affect clonotype sharing among donors. With several donors compared, 4.5% to 6.5% of naive CD4 clonotypes were shared. Generally, naive subsets (rather than memory subsets) showed larger estimated richness.

Caucasian adults residing in Nashville, Tennessee made up all the donors. Assay used: immunoSEQ multiplex PCR; TCRdb lists only in-frame clones, some missing. The sample yields around 600,000 clones, more than 95% seen once. About this clone: Its specificity is not known.

In germline, CDR1 is MNHNY, CDR2 SVGAGI (reference sequence). Trimming removed 6 bases at V and 4 bases at J, with 9 bases between. The CDR3 contains 12 residues. This clonotype was obtained from a woman in her thirties in good health. The sample was naive CD4+ T cells sorted from blood. Subset denoted: CD45RA+ positively selected. The V call is TRBV6-6, the J call TRBJ2-5; the D is unclear. The CDR3 region is CASSLSPETQYF. The DNA of the CDR3 is TGTGCCAGCAGCTTAAGCCCAGAGACCCAGTACTTC.